This T cell receptor beta chain was retrieved from a study of blood T cell repertoires in COVID-19. Germline loops: CDR1 KGHSH, CDR2 LQKENI. V was pared by 3 bases and J by 6 bases, with 8 bases of the junction left unmatched. CDR3 length equals 16 residues. This table comes from immunoSEQ multiplex PCR, and its TCRdb copy is limited to in-frame clones, with some not included. The sample carries some 240,000 clones, around four fifths recorded once. The chain recombines TRBV18 with TRBJ1-4; 9 nucleotides align to TRBD1. Sample: peripheral blood. The sequence derives from a woman aged 65 to 85 with COVID-19, enrolled during active disease. The CDR3 loop reads CASSPTGGEGYEKLFF. The CDR3 nucleotides read TGTGCCAGCTCACCTACAGGGGGCGAAGGATATGAAAAACTGTTTTTT.